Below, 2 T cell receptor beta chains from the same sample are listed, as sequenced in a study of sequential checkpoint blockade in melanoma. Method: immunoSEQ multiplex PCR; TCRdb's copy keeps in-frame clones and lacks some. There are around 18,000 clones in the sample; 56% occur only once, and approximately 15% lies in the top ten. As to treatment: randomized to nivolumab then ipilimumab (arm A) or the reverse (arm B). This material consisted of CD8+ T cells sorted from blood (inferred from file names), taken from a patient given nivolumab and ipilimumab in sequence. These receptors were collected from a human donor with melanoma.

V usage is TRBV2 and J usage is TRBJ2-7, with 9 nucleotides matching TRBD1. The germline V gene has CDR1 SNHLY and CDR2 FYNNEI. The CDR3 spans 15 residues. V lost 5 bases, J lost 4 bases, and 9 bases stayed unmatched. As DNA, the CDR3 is TGTGCCAGCAGTCGGACCGGGACAGGGTGGTACGAGCAGTACTTC. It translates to CASSRTGTGWYEQYF.

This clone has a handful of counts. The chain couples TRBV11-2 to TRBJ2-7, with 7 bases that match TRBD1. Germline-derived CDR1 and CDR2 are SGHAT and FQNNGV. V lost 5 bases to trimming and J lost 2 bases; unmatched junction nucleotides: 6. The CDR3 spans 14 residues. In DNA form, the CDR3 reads TGTGCCAGCAGCCTCCGGGACAGTACCTACGAGCAGTACTTC. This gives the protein CASSLRDSTYEQYF.